This T cell receptor beta chain appears in the sequencing data of a study of PD-1 blockade in classical Hodgkin lymphoma. In regard to this clone: Its antigen is undetermined.

Clones were sequenced by immunoSEQ multiplex PCR, and TCRdb holds only the in-frame ones, with some missing. Of over 85,000 clones in the sample, just over 90% are singletons; the top ten hold around 2%. This CDR3 contains 11 residues. V gave up 0 bases and J gave up 9 bases, with 9 bases separating them. Looked up from germline, CDR1 is DFQATT and CDR2 is SNEGSKA (reference sequence). Time point of the sample: cycle 4 day 1 (C4D1), after five to seven weeks of nivolumab. There was relapse after autologous stem cell transplantation in every patient, and there was variation in brentuximab vedotin exposure. Study results and caveats: Although disease activity or prior therapy may be involved, causes of the repertoire differences remain undefined. The study reported lower baseline TCR diversity in newly diagnosed patients than in healthy donors.

The chain has TRBV20-1 and TRBJ2-7; D uncertain. The sample consisted of peripheral blood mononuclear cells (PBMCs), taken before the fourth cycle of nivolumab. The receptor was isolated from a human donor with classical Hodgkin lymphoma. This CDR3 is CSARDVSVQYF. The CDR3 DNA follows: TGCAGTGCTAGAGATGTGAGTGTGCAGTACTTC.